A single sample gave rise to the 20 T cell receptor beta chains below, sequenced in a study of healthy donors' naive CD4 and CD8 T cells. Each TCR library used about 500 ng of total RNA and a linear amplification protocol. Each CDR3 protein gets one entry after TCRdb re-called the reads with MiXCR. The sample includes 150,000 to 200,000 distinct CDR3 sequences, around 80% of them seen just once. Sequencing was carried out using naive CD4+ and CD8+ T cells sorted from blood, pooled from several donors. These receptors were collected from a pool of human donors in good health; the sample pools cells from several healthy donors.

The chain is built from TRBV10-3 and TRBJ2-3; 14 nucleotides line up with TRBD2. V gave up 11 bases and J gave up 14 bases; unmatched junction bases: 9. The CDR3 runs to 12 residues. Per germline, CDR1 ENHRY and CDR2 SYGVKD. The CDR3: CAARGLAGEWYF. The CDR3 DNA is TGTGCCGCGCGGGGACTAGCGGGAGAATGGTATTTT.

The chain recombines TRBV6-2 or TRBV6-3 with TRBJ2-1, with 8 bases that match TRBD2. Per the germline V gene, CDR1 is MNHEY and CDR2 is SVGEGT. V lost 6 bases and J lost 3; bases outside the gene matches: 7. The CDR3 extends over 15 amino acids. CDR3 coding DNA: TGTGCCAGCAGCTTCCTACTAGCGGTCTACAATGAGCAGTTCTTC. This encodes CASSFLLAVYNEQFF.

The chain has TRBV27 and TRBJ2-1, with TRBD2 as a possible D gene (5 bases). Trimming left V 5 bases short and J 0 bases short, with 11 bases between. The CDR3 has 15 amino acids. From germline, CDR1 is MNHEY and CDR2 SMNVEV (reference sequence). CDR3 DNA sequence: TGTGCCAGCAGTCCCGGGATATCCTCCTACAATGAGCAGTTCTTC. Residues: CASSPGISSYNEQFF.

In its sample, this clonotype is medium-sized. The chain combines TRBV20-1 with TRBJ2-7, with D perhaps TRBD2 (6 bases). Trimming took 2 bases from V and 2 from J, leaving 10 bases between them. CDR3 length: 13 amino acids. Germline values: CDR1 DFQATT, CDR2 SNEGSKA (reference sequence). The CDR3 DNA sequence: TGCAGTGCTAGACCGGGAGAGCCCTACGAGCAGTACTTC. Its translation is CSARPGEPYEQYF.

This chain uses TRBV6-5 with TRBJ2-1; TRBD2 matches at 9 bases. The germline V gene has CDR1 MNHEY and CDR2 SVGAGI. This CDR3 is built from 15 residues. Trimming at V came to 1 base and at J to 5 bases, leaving 3 bases not matched to a gene. CDR3 protein: CASSYWAGGNNEQFF. CDR3 nucleotides: TGTGCCAGCAGTTACTGGGCGGGAGGGAACAATGAGCAGTTCTTC.

The chain uses TRBV14 and TRBJ2-1; 12 bases are shared with TRBD2. The CDR3 runs to 17 residues. The trim removed 0 bases at V and 7 bases at J, leaving 7 bases unmatched. Germline assignment: CDR1 SGHDN and CDR2 FVKESK. The chain's CDR3 is CASSQDSLAGGRNEQFF. The CDR3 bases are TGTGCCAGCAGCCAAGATTCGCTAGCGGGAGGGCGTAATGAGCAGTTCTTC.

The gene calls are TRBV19 and TRBJ1-5; 8 nucleotides match TRBD1. Germline loops: CDR1 LNHDA, CDR2 SQIVND (reference sequence). V shed 3 bases and J 2 bases; nucleotides not matched to a gene: 0. This CDR3 has 14 residues. CDR3: CASSMTGGNQPQHF. DNA of the CDR3: TGTGCCAGTAGTATGACAGGGGGCAATCAGCCCCAGCATTTT.

This chain connects TRBV4-2 to TRBJ2-1; D is uncertain. Trimming pared 1 base from V and 9 bases from J, leaving 10 bases between. The V gene's germline CDR1 is LGHNA and CDR2 YNFKEQ. The length of the CDR3 is 13 residues. The CDR3 loop reads CASSQGTRPEQFF. In nucleotides, the CDR3 is TGTGCCAGCAGCCAAGGAACGAGGCCTGAGCAGTTCTTC.

The CDR3 DNA reads TGTGCCTGGAGTAGGGGGCCAGCTTACGAGCAGTACTTC. This gives the protein CAWSRGPAYEQYF. The chain couples TRBV30 to TRBJ2-7, with 7 nucleotides matching TRBD1. The CDR3 sequence is 13 residues long. CDR1 GTSNPN and CDR2 SVGIG come from the germline V gene (reference sequence). The V and J ends lost 2 bases and 4 bases, in that order; junction bases with no gene match: 5.

The chain employs TRBV6-5 and TRBJ2-7; 10 bases agree with TRBD1. Germline V lookup: CDR1 MNHEY, CDR2 SVGAGI. The CDR3 covers 17 residues. Trimming took 4 bases from V and 3 from J; bases not matched to a gene: 12. DNA for the CDR3: TGTGCCAGCAGTTTCAGGACAGGGGGAAGATCCGACTACGAGCAGTACTTC. This gives the protein CASSFRTGGRSDYEQYF.

CDR3: CASSNRGADGYTF. The CDR3 DNA follows: TGTGCCAGTAGTAACCGCGGGGCGGATGGCTACACCTTC. This rearrangement joins TRBV19 to TRBJ1-2; D is perhaps TRBD1 (5 bases). The V and J ends lost 4 bases and 6 bases respectively, with 12 bases between them. The germline CDR1 and CDR2 sequences are LNHDA and SQIVND (reference sequence). There are 13 residues in the CDR3.

The chain carries TRBV5-6 and TRBJ2-5, with unresolved D. The CDR3 runs 14 residues. Germline V gene sequence: CDR1 SGHDT, CDR2 YYEEEE. The ends were cut back, 4 bases at V and 5 bases at J, with 15 bases in the middle. The CDR3, as DNA: TGTGCCAGCAGCCAGCCTGCCGGTACGGAGACCCAGTACTTC. It is translated as CASSQPAGTETQYF.

The chain recombines TRBV19 with TRBJ1-5; D is possibly TRBD1 (6 bases). There are 14 residues in the CDR3. Trimming cost V 10 bases and J 4 bases, with 17 bases left between them. The germline V gene encodes CDR1 LNHDA and CDR2 SQIVND (reference sequence). The CDR3 here is CAKPDSLGNQPQHF. DNA for the CDR3: TGTGCCAAACCGGACAGTCTAGGGAATCAGCCCCAGCATTTT.

V usage is TRBV20-1 and J usage is TRBJ2-7; possible D gene TRBD1, 5 bases. Trimming took off 6 bases at V and 5 bases at J, with 26 bases between the two ends. Germline CDR1 reads DFQATT; CDR2 reads SNEGSKA (reference sequence). The CDR3 spans 16 residues. The DNA of the CDR3 is TGCAGTGCGACTTTCCTAGACGGCAGGGTGGTCCACGAGCAGTACTTC. It yields the protein CSATFLDGRVVHEQYF.

This chain joins TRBV19 and TRBJ2-3; tentatively, D is TRBD1 (5 bases). The CDR3 runs 18 residues. CDR1 LNHDA and CDR2 SQIVND come from the germline V gene (reference sequence). V lost 5 bases to trimming and J lost 6 bases, with 27 bases between them. In DNA, the CDR3 is TGTGCCAGTAGTGGCACACACCACAGGAACGCTTTTATGGATACGCAGTATTTT. Encoded protein: CASSGTHHRNAFMDTQYF. Full variable domain (outside the CDR3, taken from reference TRBV19 and TRBJ2-3): DGGITQSPKYLFRKEGQNVTLSCEQNLNHDAMYWYRQDPGQGLRLIYYSQIVNDFQKGDIAEGYSVSREKKESFPLTVTSAQKNPTAFYLCASSGTHHRNAFMDTQYFGPGTRLTVL.

This clonotype was picked up a small number of times. The chain has TRBV19 and TRBJ1-5, with D hard to call. Between the trimmed V and J ends, which lost 2 bases and 3 bases, there was a span of 8 bases. The CDR3 is made up of 14 amino acids. Germline V gene sequence: CDR1 LNHDA, CDR2 SQIVND (reference sequence). CDR3 region: CASSIWALNQPQHF. CDR3 DNA: TGTGCCAGTAGTATATGGGCCCTCAATCAGCCCCAGCATTTT.

The chain couples TRBV6-2 or TRBV6-3 to TRBJ2-7, with D possibly TRBD2 on 5 matching bases. The ends were cut back, 5 bases at V and 2 bases at J, with 7 bases in the middle. The CDR3 loop spans 12 amino acids. Germline V gives CDR1 MNHEY, CDR2 SVGEGT. The CDR3 spells CASSERAYEQYF. In DNA form, the CDR3 reads TGTGCCAGCAGTGAGAGGGCCTACGAGCAGTACTTC.

In its sample, this clonotype was seen many times. The V call is TRBV6-2 or TRBV6-3, the J call TRBJ2-4; D is unclear. Germline V gene data show CDR1 as MNHEY and CDR2 as SVGEGT. Trimming shortened V by 3 bases and J by 0 bases, and 21 bases separated the two germline ends. The CDR3 is 19 amino acids. The CDR3 reads CASSYPSIGHSLAKNIQYF. The CDR3 DNA follows: TGTGCCAGCAGTTATCCTTCTATCGGGCACAGCCTAGCCAAAAACATTCAGTACTTC.

The chain links TRBV6-1 to TRBJ2-1; D is possibly TRBD2 (5 bases). The CDR3 has 14 residues. Trimming removed 10 bases from V and 3 bases from J, with 16 bases in between. Germline V CDR1 and CDR2: MNHNS, SASEGT. The CDR3 here is CATGEEGSYNEQFF. CDR3 nucleotide sequence: TGTGCCACCGGAGAAGAAGGGAGCTACAATGAGCAGTTCTTC.

The CDR3 region is CASSPRLAKGTTQYF. CDR3 coding DNA: TGTGCCAGCAGCCCGCGACTAGCTAAAGGGACTACGCAGTATTTT. This chain connects TRBV27 to TRBJ2-3, with 7 positions matching TRBD2. Germline assignment: CDR1 MNHEY and CDR2 SMNVEV (reference sequence). After removal of 6 bases from V and 8 bases from J, the junction contained 14 bases not matched to a gene. The CDR3 is 15 amino acids.